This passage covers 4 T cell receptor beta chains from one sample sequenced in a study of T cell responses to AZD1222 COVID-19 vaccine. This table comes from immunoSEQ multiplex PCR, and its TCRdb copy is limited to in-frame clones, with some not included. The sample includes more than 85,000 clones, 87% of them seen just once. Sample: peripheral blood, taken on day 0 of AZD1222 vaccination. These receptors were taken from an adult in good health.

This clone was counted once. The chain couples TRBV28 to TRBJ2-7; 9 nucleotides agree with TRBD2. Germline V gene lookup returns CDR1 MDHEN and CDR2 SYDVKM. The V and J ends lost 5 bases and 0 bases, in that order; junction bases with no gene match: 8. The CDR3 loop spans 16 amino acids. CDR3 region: CASSPGTSPSSYEQYF. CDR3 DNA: TGTGCCAGCAGTCCAGGGACTAGCCCGAGCTCCTACGAGCAGTACTTC.

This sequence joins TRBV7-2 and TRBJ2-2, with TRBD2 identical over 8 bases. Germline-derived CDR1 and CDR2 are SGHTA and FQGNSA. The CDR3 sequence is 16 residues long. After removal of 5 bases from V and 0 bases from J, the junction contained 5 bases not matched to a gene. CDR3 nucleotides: TGTGCCAGCAGCGGTAGCGGGGCCTCGAACACCGGGGAGCTGTTTTTT. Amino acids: CASSGSGASNTGELFF.

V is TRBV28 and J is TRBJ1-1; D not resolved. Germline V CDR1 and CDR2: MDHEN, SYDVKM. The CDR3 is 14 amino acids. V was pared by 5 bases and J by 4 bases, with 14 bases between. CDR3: CASSPLEEGTEAFF. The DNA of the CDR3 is TGTGCCAGCAGTCCGCTGGAAGAGGGCACTGAAGCTTTCTTT.

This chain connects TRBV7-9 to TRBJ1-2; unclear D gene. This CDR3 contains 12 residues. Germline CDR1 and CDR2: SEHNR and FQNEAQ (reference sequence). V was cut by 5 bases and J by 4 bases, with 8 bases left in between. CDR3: CASSGIRYGYTF. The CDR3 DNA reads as TGTGCCAGCAGCGGGATCCGCTATGGCTACACCTTC. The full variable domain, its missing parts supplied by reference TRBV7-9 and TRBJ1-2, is DTGVSQNPRHKITKRGQNVTFRCDPISEHNRLYWYRQTLGQGPEFLTYFQNEAQLEKSRLLSDRFSAERPKGSFSTLEIQRTEQGDSAMYLCASSGIRYGYTFGSGTRLTVV.